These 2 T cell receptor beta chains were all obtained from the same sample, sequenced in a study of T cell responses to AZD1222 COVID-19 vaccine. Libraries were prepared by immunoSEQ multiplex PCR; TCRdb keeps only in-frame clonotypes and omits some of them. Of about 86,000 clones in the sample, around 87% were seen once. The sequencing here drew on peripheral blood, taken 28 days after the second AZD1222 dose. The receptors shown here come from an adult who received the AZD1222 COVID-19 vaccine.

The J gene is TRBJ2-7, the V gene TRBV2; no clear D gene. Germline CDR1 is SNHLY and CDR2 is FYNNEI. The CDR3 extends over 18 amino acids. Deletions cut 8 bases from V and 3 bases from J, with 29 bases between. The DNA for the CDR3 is TGTGCCAGCCAACCGTCCCACCGCCTCTTAGCCAACCTCTACGAGCAGTACTTC. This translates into CASQPSHRLLANLYEQYF.

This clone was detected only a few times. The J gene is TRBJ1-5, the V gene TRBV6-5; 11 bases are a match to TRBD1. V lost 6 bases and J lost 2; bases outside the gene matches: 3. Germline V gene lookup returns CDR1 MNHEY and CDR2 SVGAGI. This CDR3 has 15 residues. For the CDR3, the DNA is TGTGCCAGCAGCCGGGGACAGGGGGGCAATCAGCCCCAGCATTTT. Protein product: CASSRGQGGNQPQHF.